Listed here is a single T cell receptor beta chain. There is no known antigen for this receptor. No base quality values were provided; no much bigger clone lies one nucleotide off. The data are from a study of cytomegalovirus exposure and HLA in healthy donors (dated by TCRdb to 2017 to 2019). Background on the whole study: According to a later analysis, one platform produced both the roughly 110 validation repertoires and the 730 or so repertoires of the first cohort. High-throughput TCR immunosequencing, statistical association of individual TCRs with disease status, and machine learning were combined to predict cytomegalovirus infection status. The aim of the study was to test whether cataloging public T cell receptors could identify signatures of past pathogen exposure. A separate validation cohort of some 130 different subjects was used in addition to the approximately 640-subject first cohort.

What the authors observed across the whole study: Subsequent analysis determined that TCRs grouped into clusters in the first cohort also showed a tendency toward co-occurrence across the 130 or so validation repertoires, and roughly 95% of cluster scores exceeded 0. The validation cohort had no HLA typing available for a later analysis, so co-occurrence within that cohort was assessed over all 120 or so repertoires. The authors suggested that the approach could potentially be extended to other disease states and immunological phenotypes. Three of the identified cytomegalovirus-associated TCR beta chains were confirmed in vitro to be specific for cytomegalovirus antigens. In the study, around 150 TCR beta chains were listed as associated with cytomegalovirus. Cytomegalovirus status was reported to be diagnosed by the classifier with high specificity and sensitivity in both the original and validation cohorts. While some public TCRs were present in many individuals, most TCR sequences turned up only very rarely across donors.

The donors were included in the validation cohort of approximately 120 subjects, a group kept apart from the roughly 690-subject first cohort. CDR1 and CDR2 (SGHKS, YYEKEE) derive from the germline V gene (reference sequence). The CDR3 goes from the cysteine to the phenylalanine over 13 residues. Only the CDR3 part of the read is kept: 39 bases, read in frame from the first base. Germline trimming amounts to 0 bases on V and 8 bases on J, with 4 as the count of junction bases outside the gene matches. Libraries were prepared through the immunoSEQ multiplex PCR assay. For the original study's pipeline: A statistical classification framework was built to diagnose cytomegalovirus status from the catalog of TCR beta chain sequences. TCRdb's version of the immuneACCESS table is confined to in-frame rearrangements and falls short of the full clone set. An unresolved V gene accounts for under half of the shortfall where checked; the remainder is of unknown origin. That table furnishes V, J and clone size, whereas the DNA furnished D and trimming. For this sample there are about 160,000 clones; approximately 84% appear just once. The ten most abundant clones make up about 10% of the sample.

Sample: PBMCs. This TCR was recovered from a man between 25 and 39 years old in good health and CMV-seropositive. The V and J segments used are TRBV5-5 and TRBJ1-1, with 7 junctional bases fitting TRBD1. The CDR3 sequence is CASSLAPGQEAFF. The DNA reads as follows: TGTGCCAGCAGCTTGGCACCGGGACAGGAAGCTTTCTTT.